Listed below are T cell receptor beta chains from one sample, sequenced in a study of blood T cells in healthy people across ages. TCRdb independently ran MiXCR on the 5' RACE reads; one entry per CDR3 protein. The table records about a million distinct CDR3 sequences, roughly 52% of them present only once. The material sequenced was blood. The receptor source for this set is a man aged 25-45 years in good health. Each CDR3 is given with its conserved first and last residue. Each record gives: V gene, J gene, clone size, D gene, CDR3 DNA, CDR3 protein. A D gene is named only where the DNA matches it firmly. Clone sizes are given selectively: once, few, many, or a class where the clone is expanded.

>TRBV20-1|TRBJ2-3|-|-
TGCAGTGCTAGCTCCCTGAGGGCAGATACGCGGTATTTT
CSASSLRADTRYF
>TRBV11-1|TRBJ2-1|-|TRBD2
TGTGCCAGCAGCGGTCGACAAGCGGGGTGGTACAATGAGCAGTTCTTC
CASSGRQAGWYNEQFF
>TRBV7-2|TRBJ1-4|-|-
TGTGCCAGCAGCTTAACCTCGTCCGAAACTAATGAAAAACTGTTTTTT
CASSLTSSETNEKLFF
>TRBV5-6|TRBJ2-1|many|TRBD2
TGTGCCAGCAGCTACACTAGCGGGGGGTACAATGAGCAGTTCTTC
CASSYTSGGYNEQFF
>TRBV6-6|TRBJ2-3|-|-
TGTGCCAGCCGTCGGGGGACCTTTAGCACAGATACGCAGTATTTT
CASRRGTFSTDTQYF
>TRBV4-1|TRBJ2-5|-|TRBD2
TGCGCCAGCAGCCTAGCCGGCGGGGGGGGGTCGCAAGAGACCCAGTACTTC
CASSLAGGGGSQETQYF
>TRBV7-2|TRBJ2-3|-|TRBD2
TGTGCCAGCAGCCCCGGGACTAGCGTTTCAGATACGCAGTATTTT
CASSPGTSVSDTQYF
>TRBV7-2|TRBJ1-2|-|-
TGTGCCAGCAGCTTAGCGGGGGCGTGGATCTCGGGCTACACCTTC
CASSLAGAWISGYTF
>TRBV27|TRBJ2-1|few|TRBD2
TGTGCCAGCCGCGCCGGGACTAGTAATGAGCAGTTCTTC
CASRAGTSNEQFF
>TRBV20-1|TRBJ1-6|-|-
TGCAGTGCTCGGGATCCCCTCCACTTT
CSARDPLHF
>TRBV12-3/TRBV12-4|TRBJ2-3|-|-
TGTGCCAGCAATTCCCGGACAGCAACTACAGATACGCAGTATTTT
CASNSRTATTDTQYF
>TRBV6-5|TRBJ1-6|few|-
TGTGCCAGCAGTTACGAGGGTAGGACACCCCTCCACTTT
CASSYEGRTPLHF
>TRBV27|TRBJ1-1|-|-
TGTGCCAGCGCCACCGGGGAGGGCACTGAAGCTTTCTTT
CASATGEGTEAFF
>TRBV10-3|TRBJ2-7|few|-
TGTGCCATCAGTGAGTCGGACGGAATCTACGAGCAGTACTTC
CAISESDGIYEQYF
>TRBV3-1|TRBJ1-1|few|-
TGTGCCAGCAGCCAGCCCGACGGACGGCAAGCTTTCTTT
CASSQPDGRQAFF
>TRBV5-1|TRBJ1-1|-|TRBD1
TGCGCCAGCAATCTGGGGACAGTCTCTCCTGCTGAAGCTTTCTTT
CASNLGTVSPAEAFF
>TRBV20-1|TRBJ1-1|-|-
TGCAGTACTAGAGAGCGGCCCGACGGAGCAGCTTTCTTT
CSTRERPDGAAFF
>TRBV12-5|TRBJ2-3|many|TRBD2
TGTGCTAGTGGTCCAGCGGGGGGGCCGGCAGATACGCAGTATTTT
CASGPAGGPADTQYF
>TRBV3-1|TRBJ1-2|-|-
TGTGCCAGCAGCCAAGATCTGGTACTTATCGGCTACACCTTC
CASSQDLVLIGYTF
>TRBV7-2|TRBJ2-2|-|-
TGTGCCAGCAGCTTTGTAAACACCGGGGAGCTGTTTTTT
CASSFVNTGELFF
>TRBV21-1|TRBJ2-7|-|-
TGTGCCAGCAGACGGTCACCGACCCCAAATTACGAGCAGTACTTC
CASRRSPTPNYEQYF
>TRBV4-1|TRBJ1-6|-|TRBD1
TGCGCCAGCAGCCAGGGGACAGTCTCCTATAATTCACCCCTCCACTTT
CASSQGTVSYNSPLHF
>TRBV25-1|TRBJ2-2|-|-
TGTGCCAGCAATCATCCCAACAGGGGAGGGGGGGAGCTGTTTTTT
CASNHPNRGGGELFF
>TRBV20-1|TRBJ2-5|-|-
TGCAGTGCTGGCTCAGGAGGGGTACAAGAGACCCAGTACTTC
CSAGSGGVQETQYF
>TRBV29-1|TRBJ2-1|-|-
TGCAGCCTCATCGAGTCCCCCGTGGATGAGCAGTTCTTC
CSLIESPVDEQFF
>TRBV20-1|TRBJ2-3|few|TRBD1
TGCAGTGCTAGAGGCGGGACAGGGGGCGATGATACGCAGTATTTT
CSARGGTGGDDTQYF
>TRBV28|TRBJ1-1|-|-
TGTGCCAGCACCCCGCAACGAACGAGGACTGAAGCTTTCTTT
CASTPQRTRTEAFF
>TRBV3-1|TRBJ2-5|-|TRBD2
TGTACCAGCAGCCCCGGACTAGTCGCAGATGAGCAGTACTTC
CTSSPGLVADEQYF
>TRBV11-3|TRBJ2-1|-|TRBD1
TGTGCCAGCAGCCCCGTAGGGGGCTCGAGGGGTGAGCAGTTCTTC
CASSPVGGSRGEQFF
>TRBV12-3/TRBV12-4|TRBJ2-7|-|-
TGTGCCAGCAGTTTAGCCCAGAGAACCTACGAGCAGTACTTC
CASSLAQRTYEQYF
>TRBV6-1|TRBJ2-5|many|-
TGTGCCAGCAGTGAAACGCCAGGGGATGTGGAGACCCAGTACTTC
CASSETPGDVETQYF
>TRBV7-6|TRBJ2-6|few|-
TGTGCCAGCAGCTTATTTTCAGGAATGATTGACTCTGGGGCCAACGTCCTGACTTTC
CASSLFSGMIDSGANVLTF
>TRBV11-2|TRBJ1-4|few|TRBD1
TGTGCCAGCAGCTTCGGGCAGGGGGAAGTAAAACTGTTTTTT
CASSFGQGEVKLFF
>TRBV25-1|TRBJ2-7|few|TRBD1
TGTGCCAGCAGTGGGACAGGGAAGTCCTACGAGCAGTACTTC
CASSGTGKSYEQYF
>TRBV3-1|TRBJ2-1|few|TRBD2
TGTGCCAGCAGCCAAGATATGGTCCTAGCGGGGGGGCCGTATGAGCAGTTCTTC
CASSQDMVLAGGPYEQFF
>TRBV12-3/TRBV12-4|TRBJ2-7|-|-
TGTGCCAGCAGTTTCCCTCGACGGGGATACTACGAGCAGTACTTC
CASSFPRRGYYEQYF